This T cell receptor (beta chain) was profiled in a study of regulatory T cells in long-lasting Graves disease listed by TCRdb under 2021. In the study overall: Persistent Graves' disease was defined as persistently positive TSH receptor autoantibodies together with antithyroid drug treatment for over 5 years. Patients with persistent Graves' disease were compared with patients with newly diagnosed Graves' disease using TCR sequencing and RNA sequencing of peripheral blood. The study was registered as a clinical trial and conducted in China. A total of 33 samples underwent TCR sequencing, from about 13 patients with persistent Graves' disease and 20 patients with newly diagnosed Graves' disease. Persistent Graves' disease patients in the clinical cohort had taken antithyroid drugs for roughly ten years on average.

Trimming removed 3 bases from V and 1 base from J; the gene matches leave 2 bases unexplained. The CDR3 goes from the cysteine to the phenylalanine over 14 residues. CDR3 DNA is the only sequence kept; it has 42 bases, read in frame from the first base. The germline V gene specifies KGHDR as CDR1 and SFDVKD as CDR2. Libraries were prepared through multiplex PCR. The sequencing machine was an Illumina HiSeq 4000. TCR beta libraries were built with iRepertoire HTBI primers and Arm-PCR amplification of CDR3 regions. PCR products were gel purified before sequencing. The study's own analysis went as follows. Across samples, 60 to 70 TRBV and 15 or so TRBJ segments were identified and used for gene usage analysis of CDR3 amino acid clonotypes. Filtered high-quality paired reads were merged into contigs using COPE and FqMerger. BLAST was used to align contigs to IMGT TRBV, TRBD and TRBJ reference genes, and CDR3 was defined according to IMGT. Any clonotype with a frequency above 0.1% was counted as a highly expanded clone. Repertoire diversity was measured by Shannon entropy, and V-J evenness by the Gini coefficient. Public clonotypes were defined as clonotypes shared by more than one individual. TCRdb ran its own pipeline on the public reads, namely fastp trimming at Q25 and MiXCR clone calling, and kept in-frame beta chains. Every CDR3 protein is listed once, alongside the most common genes and DNA of its rows. TCRdb, not the authors, supplied the V and J calls. Here the sample has about 340,000 distinct CDR3 sequences; roughly 21% occur a single time. The ten largest account for roughly 29% of the sample.

The intended sense of this specimen's time point label: persistent/refractory GD, antithyroid drugs over 5 years with positive TRAb. For both TCR sequencing and RNA sequencing, RNA was extracted from PBMCs using TRIzol. The diagnosis of Graves' disease followed American Thyroid Association guidelines. Patients were recruited from an endocrinology department in Xi'an, China. Each patient gave about 10 milliliters of peripheral blood, collected in an EDTA anticoagulant tube. Ficoll Paque Plus density gradient separation was used to isolate PBMCs, and no further T cell sorting was performed. An Agilent 2100 Bioanalyzer and agarose gel were used to assess RNA quality, and a NanoDrop 2000 was used to measure RNA concentration. On the study overall, not on this receptor specifically: Preferential use of TRBV28, TRBJ1-2 and TRBJ2-5 was observed in persistent disease, whereas TRBV20-1 and TRBJ2-1 were favored in newly diagnosed disease. Because the primary lesion, thyroid tissue, could not be accessed, the study looked at peripheral blood alone. The small sample size was acknowledged by the authors as a limitation that may reduce accuracy. Only the TCR beta chain was sequenced and analyzed. More public clonotypes were shared among persistent patients (approximately 3,000) than among newly diagnosed patients (roughly 1,000). Compared with newly diagnosed patients, persistent Graves' disease patients had lower TCR Shannon entropy and fewer highly expanded clones, which suggests clonal expansion.

In its sample, this clonotype was seen a few times. The antigen it recognizes is unknown. No qualities accompany the bases; no much larger clone lies one base away. The chain is assembled from TRBV24-1 and TRBJ2-7, with 7 junctional bases fitting TRBD2. The TCR sequence derives from a female donor with Graves disease. The input for sequencing was peripheral blood mononuclear cells (PBMCs), taken when the disease was refractory, from a patient treated with antithyroid drugs. The DNA is as follows: TGTGCCACCAGTGATCCGCGGGGGTCCTACGAGCAGTACTTC. Protein translation: CATSDPRGSYEQYF.